This is a list of T cell receptor beta chains from one sample in a study of blood T cell repertoires in COVID-19. Data came from immunoSEQ multiplex PCR; TCRdb stores just in-frame clones and leaves some out. The profile shows roughly 150,000 clones, approximately 80% of them singletons. Sequencing used peripheral blood. All receptors derive from a man aged 60 to 75 with acute or convalescent COVID-19. CDR3s include the opening cysteine and the closing phenylalanine or tryptophan. Fields, in order: D gene, V gene, clone size, J gene, CDR3 protein, CDR3 DNA. The D gene is left open where the match is weak. Clone size is not always given. Where it is, it says once, few, many or a class for expanded clones.

NA	TRBV20-1	NA	TRBJ2-7	CSALYSYEQYF	TGCAGTGCCCTATACTCCTACGAGCAGTACTTC
NA	TRBV7-9	NA	TRBJ2-5	CASSFGLMYQETQYF	TGTGCCAGCAGCTTCGGTCTTATGTACCAAGAGACCCAGTACTTC
NA	TRBV2	few	TRBJ1-5	CASSGSQREPQHF	TGTGCCAGCAGTGGATCCCAGAGGGAGCCCCAGCATTTT
NA	TRBV3-1/TRBV3-2	NA	TRBJ1-1	CASSQAINTEAFF	TGTGCCAGCAGCCAAGCTATTAACACTGAAGCTTTCTTT
TRBD1	TRBV6-2/TRBV6-3	NA	TRBJ2-3	CASSLTGWGTDTQYF	TGTGCCAGCAGTCTGACAGGGTGGGGAACAGATACGCAGTATTTT
NA	TRBV5-8	NA	TRBJ2-5	CASSLLQETQYF	TGTGCCAGCAGCTTGCTACAAGAGACCCAGTACTTC
TRBD2	TRBV5-4	NA	TRBJ2-3	CASSGSGGNTDTQYF	TGTGCCAGCAGCGGAAGCGGGGGTAACACAGATACGCAGTATTTT
NA	TRBV29-1	NA	TRBJ2-1	CSGDNSYNEQFF	TGCAGCGGGGACAACTCCTACAATGAGCAGTTCTTC
NA	TRBV24-1	few	TRBJ2-7	CATSDLGGAEQYF	TGTGCCACCAGTGACCTAGGGGGGGCCGAGCAGTACTTC
NA	TRBV14	NA	TRBJ1-3	CASRGHAIQGSGNTIYF	TGTGCCAGCAGGGGACATGCGATACAGGGCTCTGGAAACACCATATATTTT
NA	TRBV19	NA	TRBJ1-1	CASSIGEKFNTEAFF	TGTGCCAGTAGTATAGGAGAGAAATTTAACACTGAAGCTTTCTTT
NA	TRBV7-8	many	TRBJ1-2	CASSYDRLANYGYTF	TGTGCCAGCAGCTATGACAGGCTGGCTAACTATGGCTACACCTTC
NA	TRBV6-5	NA	TRBJ1-1	CASSLLTATEAFF	TGTGCCAGCAGTCTACTGACAGCTACTGAAGCTTTCTTT
NA	TRBV2	NA	TRBJ1-1	CASSDRRGTEAFF	TGTGCCAGCAGTGACAGGCGGGGCACTGAAGCTTTCTTT
TRBD2	TRBV9	NA	TRBJ2-5	CASSVLGTSGQETQYF	TGTGCCAGCAGCGTTCTCGGGACTAGCGGACAAGAGACCCAGTACTTC
TRBD1	TRBV10-3	NA	TRBJ1-6	CAISDGTGLNSPLHF	TGTGCCATCAGTGATGGGACAGGGTTGAATTCACCCCTCCACTTT
TRBD1	TRBV3-1/TRBV3-2	few	TRBJ1-1	CASLGQGATEAFF	TGTGCCAGCTTAGGACAGGGGGCAACTGAAGCTTTCTTT
NA	TRBV3-1/TRBV3-2	few	TRBJ2-2	CASSQGAGTGELFF	TGTGCCAGCAGCCAAGGGGCGGGAACCGGGGAGCTGTTTTTT
TRBD2	TRBV18	NA	TRBJ2-3	CASSRPDLAGRTQYF	TGTGCCAGCTCACGACCCGACCTAGCGGGGAGGACGCAGTATTTT
TRBD2	TRBV4-1	NA	TRBJ2-5	CASSQLGLAGKETQYF	TGCGCCAGCAGCCAGCTGGGACTAGCGGGGAAAGAGACCCAGTACTTC
TRBD1	TRBV19	NA	TRBJ1-1	CASSIDRTGEAFF	TGTGCCAGTAGTATAGATCGGACAGGTGAAGCTTTCTTT
TRBD1	TRBV7-9	NA	TRBJ2-7	CASRPGTGTYEQYF	TGTGCCAGCAGGCCCGGGACAGGCACCTACGAGCAGTACTTC
NA	TRBV4-1	NA	TRBJ2-1	CASSNRGAVISSYNEQFF	TGCGCCAGCAGCAATCGGGGAGCGGTTATTTCTTCCTACAATGAGCAGTTCTTC
NA	TRBV5-1	NA	TRBJ2-7	CASSLAPATYEQYF	TGCGCCAGCAGCTTGGCCCCAGCGACCTACGAGCAGTACTTC
TRBD1	TRBV19	few	TRBJ2-2	CASSGRGPVGELFF	TGTGCCAGTAGCGGTAGGGGGCCGGTCGGGGAGCTGTTTTTT
TRBD1	TRBV5-6	NA	TRBJ1-1	CASSSGTGPLTEAFF	TGTGCCAGCAGCTCCGGGACAGGCCCACTCACTGAAGCTTTCTTT
NA	TRBV6-5	once	TRBJ2-5	CASRVDSYQETQYF	TGTGCCAGCAGAGTAGACAGCTACCAAGAGACCCAGTACTTC
TRBD1	TRBV7-3	NA	TRBJ1-1	CASSPRTGRNTEAFF	TGTGCCAGCAGCCCACGGACAGGCCGGAACACTGAAGCTTTCTTT
TRBD1	TRBV6-5	NA	TRBJ1-5	CASRTGEGQPQHF	TGTGCCAGCCGCACAGGGGAAGGGCAGCCCCAGCATTTT
TRBD1	TRBV5-1	NA	TRBJ1-2	CASSLAGQGDGYTF	TGCGCCAGCAGCTTGGCCGGACAGGGGGACGGCTACACCTTC
NA	TRBV2	NA	TRBJ2-3	CASSEAGADTQYF	TGTGCCAGCAGTGAGGCGGGCGCAGATACGCAGTATTTT
NA	TRBV15	NA	TRBJ1-1	CATSRVRGNTEAFF	TGTGCCACCAGCAGAGTTCGGGGTAACACTGAAGCTTTCTTT
NA	TRBV4-3	few	TRBJ1-2	CASSQDRGDGYTF	TGCGCCAGCAGCCAAGACAGGGGTGATGGCTACACCTTC
TRBD1	TRBV30	NA	TRBJ2-7	CAWRGQVGYEQYF	TGTGCCTGGAGAGGACAGGTAGGCTACGAGCAGTACTTC
TRBD1	TRBV6-5	NA	TRBJ1-1	CASTMTGVGNTEAFF	TGTGCCAGCACCATGACAGGGGTGGGGAACACTGAAGCTTTCTTT
TRBD2	TRBV5-4	NA	TRBJ2-5	CASSLGLADQETQYF	TGTGCCAGCAGCTTGGGACTAGCGGACCAAGAGACCCAGTACTTC
NA	TRBV10-2	NA	TRBJ2-7	CASSEINGGTYEQYF	TGCGCCAGCAGTGAGATTAACGGGGGAACCTACGAGCAGTACTTC
NA	TRBV5-4	few	TRBJ1-2	CASSHDSFYGYTF	TGTGCCAGCAGCCACGACAGCTTCTATGGCTACACCTTC
NA	TRBV10-3	NA	TRBJ1-5	CAISESGAGDNQPQHF	TGTGCCATCAGTGAGTCGGGGGCTGGGGACAATCAGCCCCAGCATTTT
NA	TRBV30	NA	TRBJ1-3	CAWSRHTSSGNTIYF	TGTGCCTGGAGTCGACACACCTCGTCTGGAAACACCATATATTTT
TRBD1	TRBV14	NA	TRBJ1-1	CASSQGRGLDTEAFF	TGTGCCAGCAGCCAAGGGAGGGGGCTGGACACTGAAGCTTTCTTT
TRBD1	TRBV6-5	NA	TRBJ2-2	CASSLGQGIGELFF	TGTGCCAGCAGTTTGGGACAGGGAATTGGGGAGCTGTTTTTT
NA	TRBV19	once	TRBJ2-6	CASSMGDRFSSGANVLTF	TGTGCCAGTAGTATGGGAGACAGGTTCAGCTCTGGGGCCAACGTCCTGACTTTC
TRBD2	TRBV7-3	many	TRBJ2-5	CASSLASGGRETQYF	TGTGCCAGCAGCTTAGCTAGCGGGGGTAGGGAGACCCAGTACTTC
TRBD1	TRBV4-2	NA	TRBJ2-3	CASSLRDRASTDTQYF	TGTGCCAGCAGCCTACGGGACAGAGCCAGCACAGATACGCAGTATTTT
NA	TRBV21-1	few	TRBJ1-5	CASGGQRSNQPQHF	TGTGCCAGCGGTGGACAGCGAAGCAATCAGCCCCAGCATTTT